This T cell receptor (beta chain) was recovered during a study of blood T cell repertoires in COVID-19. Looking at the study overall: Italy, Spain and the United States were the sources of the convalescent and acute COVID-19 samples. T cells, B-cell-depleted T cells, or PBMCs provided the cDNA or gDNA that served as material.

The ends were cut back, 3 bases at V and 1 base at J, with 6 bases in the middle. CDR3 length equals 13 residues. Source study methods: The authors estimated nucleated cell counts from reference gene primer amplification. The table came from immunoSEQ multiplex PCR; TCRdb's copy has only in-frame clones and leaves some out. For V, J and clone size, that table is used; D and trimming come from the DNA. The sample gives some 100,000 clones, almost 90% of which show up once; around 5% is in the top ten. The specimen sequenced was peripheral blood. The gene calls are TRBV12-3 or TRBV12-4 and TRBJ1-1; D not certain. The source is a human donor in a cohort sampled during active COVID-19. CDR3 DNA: TGTGCCAGCAGTTTCGGTCGGAACACTGAAGCTTTCTTT. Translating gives CASSFGRNTEAFF.